This TCR beta chain was captured in a study of blood T cell repertoires in COVID-19. The overall study: PBMCs, B-cell-depleted T cells, or T cells were the source of the cDNA or gDNA that made up the material.

The CDR3 extends over 14 amino acids. Germline V gene data show CDR1 as SEHNR and CDR2 as FQNEAQ (reference sequence). V was cut by 5 bases and J by 0 bases, with 10 bases left in between. Produced via immunoSEQ multiplex PCR; TCRdb's table is partial and in-frame only. The sample shows around 250,000 clones, roughly 89% of them seen only once. This chain connects TRBV7-9 to TRBJ2-5; TRBD1 might be the D (6 bases). The receptor was derived from a woman aged 40 to 50 who had recovered from COVID-19. Sequenced input: peripheral blood. CDR3: CASSPGQYQETQYF. The CDR3 DNA follows: TGTGCCAGCAGCCCCGGACAGTACCAAGAGACCCAGTACTTC.